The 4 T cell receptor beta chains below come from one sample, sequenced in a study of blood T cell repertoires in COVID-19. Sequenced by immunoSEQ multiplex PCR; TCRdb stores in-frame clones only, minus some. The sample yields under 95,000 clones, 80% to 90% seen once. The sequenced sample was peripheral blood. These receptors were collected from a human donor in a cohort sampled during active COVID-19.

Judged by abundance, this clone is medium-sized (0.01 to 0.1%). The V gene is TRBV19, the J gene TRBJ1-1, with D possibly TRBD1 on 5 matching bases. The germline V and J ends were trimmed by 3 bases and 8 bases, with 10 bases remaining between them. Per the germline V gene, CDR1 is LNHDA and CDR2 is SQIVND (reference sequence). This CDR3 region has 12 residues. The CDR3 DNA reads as TGTGCCAGTAGTATCGGCAGGGCCGAAGCTTTCTTT. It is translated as CASSIGRAEAFF.

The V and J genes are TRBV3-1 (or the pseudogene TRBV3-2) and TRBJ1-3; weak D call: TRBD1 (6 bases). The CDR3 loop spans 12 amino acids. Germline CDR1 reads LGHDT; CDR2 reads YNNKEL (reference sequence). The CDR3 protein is CGVTGSGNTIYF. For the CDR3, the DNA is TGTGGTGTAACAGGGTCTGGAAACACCATATATTTT.

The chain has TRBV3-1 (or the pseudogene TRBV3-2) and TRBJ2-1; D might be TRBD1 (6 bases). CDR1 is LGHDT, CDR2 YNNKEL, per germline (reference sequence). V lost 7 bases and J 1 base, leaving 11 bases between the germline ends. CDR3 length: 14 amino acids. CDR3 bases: TGTGCCAGCATCGCAGGGGAGTCCTACAATGAGCAGTTCTTC. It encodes CASIAGESYNEQFF.

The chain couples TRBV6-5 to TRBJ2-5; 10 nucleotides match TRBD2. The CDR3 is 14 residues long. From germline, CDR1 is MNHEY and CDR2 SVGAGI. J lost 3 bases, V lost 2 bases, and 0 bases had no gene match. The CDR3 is CASSYLAGEETQYF. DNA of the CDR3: TGTGCCAGCAGTTACCTAGCGGGAGAAGAGACCCAGTACTTC.